The source of this T cell receptor (beta chain) is a study of T cells expressing NK-cell markers. On the study more broadly: Cells sorted as CD3+CD56+NKG2C+, CD3+CD56+NKG2C- and CD3+CD56-NKG2C+ T cells supplied the TCR beta repertoires. Seven of eight sequenced donors tested HCMV-seropositive; one tested seronegative.

After re-calling the 5' RACE reads, TCRdb lists one entry per CDR3 protein, DNA absent. This sample lists around 110,000 distinct CDR3 sequences; its ten largest clones have under 20%. The material sequenced was blood T cells: a sorted CD56 or NKG2C T cell subset, CD4+ or CD8+ T cells, or bulk PBMC T cells (not recorded which). This TCR was sampled from a woman aged 18 to 75 in good health.

This chain's CDR3 is CASSLVQTSADTQYF. The chain is built from TRBV7-2 and TRBJ2-3; TCRdb selects TRBD2, and the lack of DNA leaves this call unchecked. This CDR3 has 15 residues. CDR1 is SGHTA, CDR2 FQGNSA, per germline. Using reference TRBV7-2 and TRBJ2-3 for the parts outside the CDR3, the full variable domain is GAGVSQSPSNKVTEKGKDVELRCDPISGHTALYWYRQSLGQGLEFLIYFQGNSAPDKSGLPSDRFSAERTGGSVSTLTIQRTQQEDSAVYLCASSLVQTSADTQYFGPGTRLTVL.